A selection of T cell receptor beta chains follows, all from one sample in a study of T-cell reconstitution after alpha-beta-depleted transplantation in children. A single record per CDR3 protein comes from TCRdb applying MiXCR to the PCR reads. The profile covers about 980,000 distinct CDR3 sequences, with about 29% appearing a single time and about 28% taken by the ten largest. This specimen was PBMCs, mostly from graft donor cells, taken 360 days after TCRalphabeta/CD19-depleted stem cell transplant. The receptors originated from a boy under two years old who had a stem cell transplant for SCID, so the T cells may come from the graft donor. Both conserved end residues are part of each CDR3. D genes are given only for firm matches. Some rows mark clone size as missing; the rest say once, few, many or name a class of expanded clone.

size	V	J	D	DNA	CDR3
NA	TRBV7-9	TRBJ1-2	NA	TGTGCCAGCAGCTCATACTCACAGACGGGGGATGGCTACACCTTC	CASSSYSQTGDGYTF
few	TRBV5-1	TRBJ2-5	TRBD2	TGTGCCAGCAGCTTGGCCCCGGGAGGAGAGACCCAGTACTTC	CASSLAPGGETQYF
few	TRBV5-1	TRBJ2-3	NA	TGCGCCAGTACTGCTCGGCTGGATGGTACGCAGTATTTT	CASTARLDGTQYF
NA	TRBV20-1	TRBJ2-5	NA	TGCAGTGCTAGCCCCGGGACGAAAAGGGCGGGGACCCAGTACTTC	CSASPGTKRAGTQYF
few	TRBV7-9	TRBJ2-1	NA	TGTGCCAGCAGCTTAGAATTGTGGGATGAGCAGTTCTTC	CASSLELWDEQFF
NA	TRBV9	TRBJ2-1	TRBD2	TGTGCCAGCAGCAATGCGGGGGGTCCCTACAATGAGCAGTTCTTC	CASSNAGGPYNEQFF
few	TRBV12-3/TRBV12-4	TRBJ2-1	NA	TGTGCCAGCAGTTTAGCAACAGGGGACTATGAGCAGTTCTTC	CASSLATGDYEQFF
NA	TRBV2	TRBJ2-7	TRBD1	TGTGCCAGCCGGTTGACAGGGGGCCACGAGCAGTACTTC	CASRLTGGHEQYF
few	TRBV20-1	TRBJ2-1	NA	TGCAGTGCTAGGGGACTCCGGTCCCACAGTGAGCAGTTCTTC	CSARGLRSHSEQFF
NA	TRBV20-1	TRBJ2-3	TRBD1	TGCAGTGCCGACCCCAGGGGGCTACGTACAGATACGCAGTATTTT	CSADPRGLRTDTQYF
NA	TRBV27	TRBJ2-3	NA	TGTGCCAGCACCAGTTTAGCGAAGGGGGGTAGCACAGATACGCAGTATTTT	CASTSLAKGGSTDTQYF
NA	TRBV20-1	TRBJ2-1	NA	TGCAGTGCTAGGTATCCCGAGGCCCCCTTGCAGTTCTTC	CSARYPEAPLQFF
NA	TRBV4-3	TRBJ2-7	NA	TGCGCCAGCAGCCGGGTATCGGGACGGCGCTCCTACGAGCAGTACTTC	CASSRVSGRRSYEQYF
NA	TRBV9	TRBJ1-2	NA	TGTGCCAGCAGCGTATTGGCAGCCTCCCTCTATGGCTACACCTTC	CASSVLAASLYGYTF
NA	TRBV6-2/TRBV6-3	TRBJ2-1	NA	TGTGCCAGCAGTTACAAAATCTCTAAGGGGGCCTACAATGAGCAGTTCTTC	CASSYKISKGAYNEQFF
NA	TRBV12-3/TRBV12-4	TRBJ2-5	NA	TGTGCCAGCAGTGGCGGCGGGGTCCTACGGAAAGAGACCCAGTACTTC	CASSGGGVLRKETQYF
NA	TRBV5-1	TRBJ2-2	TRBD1	TGCGCCAGCAGCTCGGGACAGGGAGAGCTGTTTTTT	CASSSGQGELFF
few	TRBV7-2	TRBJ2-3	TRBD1	TGTGCCAGCAGCACGATAGGACAGGGGGCGCAGTATTTT	CASSTIGQGAQYF
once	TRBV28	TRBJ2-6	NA	TGTGCCAGCAGTTTATGGGCGAACGGGGCCAACGTCCTGACTTTC	CASSLWANGANVLTF
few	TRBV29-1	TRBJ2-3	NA	TGCAGCGTAGTCTGGGACGGCACAGATACGCAGTATTTT	CSVVWDGTDTQYF
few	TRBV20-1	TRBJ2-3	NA	TGCAGTGCTGCCTCTAGCGTTTCTAGCACAGATACGCAGTATTTT	CSAASSVSSTDTQYF
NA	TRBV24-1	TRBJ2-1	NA	TGTGCCACTGGAGGGGGGGACAATGAGCAGTTCTTC	CATGGGDNEQFF
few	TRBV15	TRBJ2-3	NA	TGTGCCACCAGCAGAGGACCTGGTGGAGATACGCAGTATTTT	CATSRGPGGDTQYF
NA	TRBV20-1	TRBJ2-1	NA	TGCAGTGCCCCGGGTCCGGGACTCTCCTACAATGAGCAGTTCTTC	CSAPGPGLSYNEQFF
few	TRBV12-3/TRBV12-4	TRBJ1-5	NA	TGTGCCAGCAGTTTAAAAGGGGATCAGCCCCAGCATTTT	CASSLKGDQPQHF
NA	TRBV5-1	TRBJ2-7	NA	TGCGCCAGCAGCTTAGGCAGGGCACGGGACGAGCAGTACTTC	CASSLGRARDEQYF
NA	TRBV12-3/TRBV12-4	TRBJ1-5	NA	TGTGCCAGCAGCCGGGACTTACAACAGCCCCAGCATTTT	CASSRDLQQPQHF
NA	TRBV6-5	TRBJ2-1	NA	TGTGCCAGCAGTTACTCTCGTGGGGCTTCCAATGAGCAGTTCTTC	CASSYSRGASNEQFF
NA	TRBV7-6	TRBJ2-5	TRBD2	TGTGCCAGCAGCCCCCTGGCACTAGCGGGGGTTGGTGAGACCCAGTACTTC	CASSPLALAGVGETQYF
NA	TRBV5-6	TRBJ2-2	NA	TGTGCCAGCACCCTCTTGGACGGTCGCACCGGGGAGCTGTTTTTT	CASTLLDGRTGELFF
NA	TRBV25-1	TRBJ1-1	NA	TGTGCCAGCAGTGAGGGGGTTCGGAACACTGAAGCTTTCTTT	CASSEGVRNTEAFF
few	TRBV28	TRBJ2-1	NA	TGTGCCAGCAGTTTCAACAGGGTAGGGCCGAATGAGCAGTTCTTC	CASSFNRVGPNEQFF
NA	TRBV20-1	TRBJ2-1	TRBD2	TGCAGTGCTAGAGCCTACTCGGGGGGGCCTCCCAATGAGCAGTTCTTC	CSARAYSGGPPNEQFF
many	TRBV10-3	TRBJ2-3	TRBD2	TGTGCCATCAGTGTTGCATGGACTAGCGGGGGGATTACAGATACGCAGTATTTT	CAISVAWTSGGITDTQYF
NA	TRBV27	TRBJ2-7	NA	TGTGCCAGCAGTTTACTGGGGCGCGGGTACGAGCAGTACTTC	CASSLLGRGYEQYF
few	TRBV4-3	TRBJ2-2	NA	TGCGCCAGCAGCTTGCGCAGCCCGGGTGGGGGCACCGGGGAGCTGTTTTTT	CASSLRSPGGGTGELFF
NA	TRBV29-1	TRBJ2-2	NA	TGCAGCGTATCACCGTGGTCGCGCACCGGGGAGCTGTTTTTT	CSVSPWSRTGELFF
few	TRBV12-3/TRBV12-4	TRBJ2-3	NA	TGTGCCACCAACCCAGATACGCAGTATTTT	CATNPDTQYF
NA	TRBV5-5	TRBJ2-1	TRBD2	TGTGCCAGCAGAACAAGCCCCACCCGGGGGGAATACAATGAGCAGTTCTTC	CASRTSPTRGEYNEQFF
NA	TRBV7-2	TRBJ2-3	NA	TGTGCCAGCAGCTTAGTAGGCAGGGTATTCACAGATACGCAGTATTTT	CASSLVGRVFTDTQYF
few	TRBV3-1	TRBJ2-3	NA	TGTGCCAGCAGCCCCCCACGGGGGAAGTCGAGGGGAGATACGCAGTATTTT	CASSPPRGKSRGDTQYF
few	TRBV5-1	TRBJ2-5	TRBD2	TGCGCCAGCAGCAAAGGACTAGCGCAGGGGGAGACCCAGTACTTC	CASSKGLAQGETQYF
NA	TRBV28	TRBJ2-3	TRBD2	TGTGCCAGCAGCTTACTAGCGGGGGGCCCTGCTGGCACAGATACGCAGTATTTT	CASSLLAGGPAGTDTQYF
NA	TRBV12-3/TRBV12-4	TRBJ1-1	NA	TGTGCCAGCAGTTTGGATGCAGGGGCCATGAACACTGAAGCTTTCTTT	CASSLDAGAMNTEAFF
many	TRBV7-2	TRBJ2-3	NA	TGTGCCAGCAGCTTAAATCGAGATACGCAGTATTTT	CASSLNRDTQYF
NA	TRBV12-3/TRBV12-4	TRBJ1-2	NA	TGTGCCAGCAGTTTGAACGGGCCCCACTATGGCTACACCTTC	CASSLNGPHYGYTF
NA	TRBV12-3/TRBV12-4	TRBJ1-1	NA	TGTGCCAGCAGCTCCGGGACCCTGTGGGACACTGAAGCTTTCTTT	CASSSGTLWDTEAFF
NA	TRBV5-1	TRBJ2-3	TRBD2	TGCGCCAGCAGCCCGTTAGCGGGGGAATCCACAGATACGCAGTATTTT	CASSPLAGESTDTQYF
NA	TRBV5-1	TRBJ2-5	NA	TGCGCCAGCAGCTTGGCCGACGGGCCGCGGCCCCAAGAGACCCAGTACTTC	CASSLADGPRPQETQYF
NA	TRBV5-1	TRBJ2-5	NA	TGCGCCAGCAGCACCCGACAGTTCCAAGAGACCCAGTACTTC	CASSTRQFQETQYF
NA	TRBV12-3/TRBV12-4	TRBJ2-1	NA	TGTGCCAGCAGCTACAGGGTCCAGGTTGTCAATGAGCAGTTCTTC	CASSYRVQVVNEQFF
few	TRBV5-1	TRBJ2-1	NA	TGCGCCAGCAGCTTGGAAGGCGGGGGCCACAATGAGCAGTTCTTC	CASSLEGGGHNEQFF
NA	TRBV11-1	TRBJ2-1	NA	TGTGCCAGCAGCTTAGGGGCGGGGAGCAATGAGCAGCTCTTC	CASSLGAGSNEQLF
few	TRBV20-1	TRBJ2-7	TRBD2	TGCAGTGCCCTAGCGGGGGTTCCCTCCTACGAGCAGTACTTC	CSALAGVPSYEQYF